Presented here are 15 T cell receptor beta chains from one specimen sequenced in a study of T cell responses to AZD1222 COVID-19 vaccine. Only in-frame clones appear in the TCRdb table, and some are missing; sequencing was by immunoSEQ multiplex PCR. This sample has 200,000 or so clones, with 85% to 95% found just once. The sample consisted of peripheral blood, taken on day 0 of MenACWY control vaccination. These receptors originate from an adult in good health.

The rearrangement joins TRBV27 to TRBJ1-1; D possibly corresponds to TRBD1 (6 bases). V was cut by 0 bases and J by 7 bases, with 9 bases left in between. CDR3 length equals 13 residues. Looked up from germline, CDR1 is MNHEY and CDR2 is SMNVEV (reference sequence). The CDR3 sequence is CASSLSGGYEAFF. As DNA, the CDR3 is TGTGCCAGCAGTTTATCGGGGGGCTATGAAGCTTTCTTT.

This chain uses TRBV7-2 with TRBJ2-1; D is ambiguous. With 9 bases removed from V and 1 base from J, the gap between germline ends came to 16 bases. The CDR3 contains 15 residues. Germline CDR1 and CDR2: SGHTA and FQGNSA. The CDR3 sequence: CASRRAVHSYNEQFF. CDR3 coding DNA: TGTGCCAGTCGCCGGGCCGTTCATTCCTACAATGAGCAGTTCTTC. Drawing the rest from reference TRBV7-2 and TRBJ2-1, the complete variable domain is GAGVSQSPSNKVTEKGKDVELRCDPISGHTALYWYRQSLGQGLEFLIYFQGNSAPDKSGLPSDRFSAERTGGSVSTLTIQRTQQEDSAVYLCASRRAVHSYNEQFFGPGTRLTVL.

For this clone: This same CDR3 is encoded by further DNA sequences in the sample. This sequence joins TRBV5-1 and TRBJ1-1; D is unresolved. V was pared by 4 bases and J by 0 bases, with 7 bases between. This CDR3 is 13 amino acids long. From germline, CDR1 is SGHRS and CDR2 YFSETQ. The CDR3 here is CASSPDMNTEAFF. The CDR3, as DNA: TGCGCCAGCAGCCCCGACATGAACACTGAAGCTTTCTTT.

V usage is TRBV28 and J usage is TRBJ2-7; TRBD1 or TRBD2 may be the D gene (6 bases each). Germline CDR1 and CDR2: MDHEN and SYDVKM. V shed 7 bases and J shed 0 bases, with 16 bases lying between them. This CDR3 spans 15 amino acids. CDR3 protein: CASITGGESSYEQYF. The CDR3 DNA is TGTGCCAGCATCACCGGGGGCGAGAGCTCCTACGAGCAGTACTTC.

CDR3 coding DNA: TGTGCCAGCAGCGGACGGGGGATGAACACTGAAGCTTTCTTT. As protein: CASSGRGMNTEAFF. The chain links TRBV5-5 to TRBJ1-1, with D possibly being TRBD1 (5 bases). Germline loops: CDR1 SGHKS, CDR2 YYEKEE (reference sequence). V shed 4 bases and J shed 0 bases, with 10 bases lying between them. The CDR3 totals 14 residues.

The rearrangement uses TRBV6-2 or TRBV6-3 and TRBJ1-5; TRBD1 agrees at 8 bases. This CDR3 comprises 15 residues. The V gene end was trimmed by 2 bases and the J gene end by 10 bases; junction bases not matched to a gene: 10. Germline values: CDR1 MNHEY, CDR2 SVGEGT. In nucleotides, the CDR3 is TGTGCCAGCAGTTACGCAGGGGGCCCTTTTTACCCCCAGCATTTT. Translated: CASSYAGGPFYPQHF.

CDR3 protein: CASSLAGGAFNEQFF. CDR3 coding DNA: TGTGCCAGCTCACTAGCGGGGGGCGCCTTCAATGAGCAGTTCTTC. The gene calls are TRBV18 and TRBJ2-1; 10 bases map to TRBD2. This CDR3 has 15 amino acids. J gave up 6 bases and V 4 bases, and 6 bases lay outside the gene matches. Germline-derived CDR1 and CDR2 are KGHSH and LQKENI.

The chain links TRBV7-2 to TRBJ1-2, with D possibly matching TRBD1 (5 bases). The CDR3 is made up of 14 amino acids. V lost 5 bases and J lost 6, with 16 bases in between. Germline values: CDR1 SGHTA, CDR2 FQGNSA. As DNA, the CDR3 is TGTGCCAGCAGCGGGGGATTGAGGGCTGATGGCTACACCTTC. The encoded protein is CASSGGLRADGYTF.

The rearrangement links TRBV19 to TRBJ1-1; 8 nucleotides line up with TRBD1. From germline, CDR1 is LNHDA and CDR2 SQIVND (reference sequence). The V segment lost 4 bases and the J segment 6 bases; nucleotides outside the gene matches: 10. The CDR3 has 15 amino acids. The CDR3 DNA follows: TGTGCCAGTAGTAAATATACAGGGGGATTATCTGAAGCTTTCTTT. This encodes CASSKYTGGLSEAFF.

CDR3 protein: CASSQASHTANYGYTF. In DNA form, the CDR3 reads TGTGCCAGCAGCCAAGCGTCGCACACCGCTAACTATGGCTACACCTTC. The chain links TRBV4-2 to TRBJ1-2; D is undetermined. The CDR3 is 16 amino acids. Trimming cost V 1 base and J 0 bases, with 12 bases left between them. The germline gives CDR1 LGHNA, CDR2 YNFKEQ.

Written as DNA, the CDR3 is TGTGCCAGCAGCACCCCAGGACACACTGAAGCTTTCTTT. Protein sequence: CASSTPGHTEAFF. This chain links TRBV11-2 with TRBJ1-1; D gene uncertain. Per the germline V gene, CDR1 is SGHAT and CDR2 is FQNNGV. The ends were cut back, 5 bases at V and 3 bases at J, with 10 bases in the middle. The length of the CDR3 is 13 residues.

The genes are TRBV28 and TRBJ1-5, with D maybe TRBD1 (5 bases). Germline CDR1 and CDR2: MDHEN and SYDVKM. The CDR3 spans 13 residues. The V and J ends lost 4 bases and 9 bases respectively, with 13 bases between them. This CDR3 reads CASSYPGTGPQHF. The CDR3 DNA reads as TGTGCCAGCAGTTACCCCGGAACAGGGCCCCAGCATTTT. The entire variable domain, with the rest obtained from reference TRBV28 and TRBJ1-5, is as follows: DVKVTQSSRYLVKRTGEKVFLECVQDMDHENMFWYRQDPGLGLRLIYFSYDVKMKEKGDIPEGYSVSREKKERFSLILESASTNQTSMYLCASSYPGTGPQHFGDGTRLSIL.

CDR3 loop: CASSAEKGGWKQFF. Written as DNA, the CDR3 is TGTGCCAGCAGTGCTGAAAAGGGGGGATGGAAGCAGTTCTTC. This sequence joins TRBV6-4 and TRBJ2-1, with D possibly being TRBD1 or TRBD2 (6 bases each). Germline loops: CDR1 MRHNA, CDR2 SNTAGT. This CDR3 comprises 14 residues. V was cut by 4 bases and J by 11 bases, with 18 bases left in between.

V is TRBV11-3 and J is TRBJ1-2, with D unclear. The V gene's germline CDR1 is SGHNT and CDR2 YENEEA. V lost 3 bases to trimming and J lost 9 bases, with 26 bases between them. The CDR3 covers 17 residues. In DNA, the CDR3 is TGTGCCAGCAGCTTCATCCCTTGGGCAAGGGATAGTCGCAGCTACACCTTC. This codes for CASSFIPWARDSRSYTF. Variable domain in full (rest from reference TRBV11-3 and TRBJ1-2): EAGVVQSPRYKIIEKKQPVAFWCNPISGHNTLYWYLQNLGQGPELLIRYENEEAVDDSQLPKDRFSAERLKGVDSTLKIQPAELGDSAVYLCASSFIPWARDSRSYTFGSGTRLTVV.

This chain uses TRBV6-6 with TRBJ2-7, with 10 bases lining up with TRBD1. Germline-derived CDR1 and CDR2 are MNHNY and SVGAGI (reference sequence). The CDR3 consists of 14 residues. J lost 0 bases, V lost 4 bases, and 0 bases had no gene match. CDR3: CASSWTGGSYEQYF. CDR3 in DNA: TGTGCCAGCAGTTGGACAGGGGGCTCCTACGAGCAGTACTTC.